Below, one TCR beta chain is given with its context. Its antigen is not known. The source of the sample is a study of T cell responses to AZD1222 COVID-19 vaccine. TCRdb keeps only in-frame clones here, not all; method: immunoSEQ multiplex PCR. The table shows about 200,000 clones, with 91% occurring only once. Notes on the study in general: All repertoire sampling was performed exclusively after the peak T cell response. It was only a handful of AZD1222 recipients who were seropositive at baseline.

The CDR3 extends over 17 amino acids. Germline V gene sequence: CDR1 LGHDT, CDR2 YNNKEL (reference sequence). The germline V and J ends were trimmed by 4 bases and 0 bases, with 19 bases remaining between them. Both about-4-week and about-12-week second-dose recipients were combined. The TCR was taken from an adult who received the AZD1222 COVID-19 vaccine. This specimen consisted of peripheral blood, obtained 28 days after the second AZD1222 dose. This sequence joins TRBV3-1 (or the pseudogene TRBV3-2) and TRBJ2-7; D ambiguous. The CDR3 loop reads CASSPKPPGPSSYEQYF. Here the CDR3 DNA reads TGTGCCAGCAGCCCTAAACCCCCGGGCCCTAGCTCCTACGAGCAGTACTTC.